The source of this T cell receptor beta chain is a study of control samples from healthy donors and cancer patients. Data came from immunoSEQ multiplex PCR; TCRdb stores just in-frame clones and leaves some out. The table has approximately 100,000 clones, 80% to 90% seen once; the top ten hold roughly 13%. Germline V gene lookup returns CDR1 SGHTA and CDR2 FQGTGA. V lost 4 bases to trimming and J lost 0 bases, with 13 bases between them. The CDR3 length is 17 residues. The rearrangement links TRBV7-3 to TRBJ2-6, with D possibly TRBD2 on 6 matching bases. This sequence originates from a young man in good health. Sample: blood. In DNA, the CDR3 is TGTGCCAGCAGCTCACGGGAGCCTACCTCTGGGGCCAACGTCCTGACTTTC. It yields the protein CASSSREPTSGANVLTF.